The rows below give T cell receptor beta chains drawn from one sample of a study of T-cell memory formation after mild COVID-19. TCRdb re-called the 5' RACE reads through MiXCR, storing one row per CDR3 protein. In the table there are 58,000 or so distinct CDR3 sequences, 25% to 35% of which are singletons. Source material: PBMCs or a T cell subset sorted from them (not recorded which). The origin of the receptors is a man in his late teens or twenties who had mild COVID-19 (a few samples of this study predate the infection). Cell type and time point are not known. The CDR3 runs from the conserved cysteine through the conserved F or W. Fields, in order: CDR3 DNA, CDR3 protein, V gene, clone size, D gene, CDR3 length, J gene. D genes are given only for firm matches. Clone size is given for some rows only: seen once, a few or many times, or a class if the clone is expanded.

DNA: TGCAGTGCTAGAAAGAGGAACACAGATACGCAGTATTTT
CDR3: CSARKRNTDTQYF
V: TRBV20-1
size: few
D: .
length: 13
J: TRBJ2-3

DNA: TGTGCCAGCAGCCACACGGACAGCACAGATACGCAGTATTTT
CDR3: CASSHTDSTDTQYF
V: TRBV7-9
size: .
D: .
length: 14
J: TRBJ2-3

DNA: TGCGCCAGCAGCTTGGCCTGGGGGACCGGGGAGCTGTTTTTT
CDR3: CASSLAWGTGELFF
V: TRBV5-1
size: few
D: .
length: 14
J: TRBJ2-2

DNA: TGTGCCAGCAGTTCCGGACAGGGGGCGTGGGAGACCCAGTACTTC
CDR3: CASSSGQGAWETQYF
V: TRBV6-2/TRBV6-3
size: .
D: TRBD1
length: 15
J: TRBJ2-5

DNA: TGTGCCAGCAGTGAACCCGATGAGCAGTTCTTC
CDR3: CASSEPDEQFF
V: TRBV12-3/TRBV12-4
size: few
D: .
length: 11
J: TRBJ2-1

DNA: TGTGCCAGCCAGCTAGCGGGCCACACAGATACGCAGTATTTT
CDR3: CASQLAGHTDTQYF
V: TRBV12-3/TRBV12-4
size: .
D: TRBD2
length: 14
J: TRBJ2-3

DNA: TGTGCCAGCACCTTACTTGGAGTTCCCCAGGATGGCTACACCTTC
CDR3: CASTLLGVPQDGYTF
V: TRBV7-9
size: .
D: .
length: 15
J: TRBJ1-2

DNA: TGCGCCAGCAGCCATGAGGGCCCGTCGGGGGTGAACACTGAAGCTTTCTTT
CDR3: CASSHEGPSGVNTEAFF
V: TRBV4-3
size: few
D: .
length: 17
J: TRBJ1-1

DNA: TGTGCCAGCAGTGGCGGAGGCGGTGAAGCTTTCTTT
CDR3: CASSGGGGEAFF
V: TRBV6-5
size: few
D: .
length: 12
J: TRBJ1-1

DNA: TGTGCCAGCAGTTTTCCGCCGACCCCCGGGGAGCTGTTTTTT
CDR3: CASSFPPTPGELFF
V: TRBV27
size: .
D: .
length: 14
J: TRBJ2-2

DNA: TGTGCCAGCGCGATCGTGGGAGGAGCCATTGGCGGCACAGATACGCAGTATTTT
CDR3: CASAIVGGAIGGTDTQYF
V: TRBV7-6
size: .
D: .
length: 18
J: TRBJ2-3

DNA: TGCAGCGTTGTAATTATCGGCAACTATGGCTACACCTTC
CDR3: CSVVIIGNYGYTF
V: TRBV29-1
size: .
D: .
length: 13
J: TRBJ1-2

DNA: TGTGCCAGCAGCTTAACAGGGGGAGGAATAATAGAGCAGTTCTTC
CDR3: CASSLTGGGIIEQFF
V: TRBV7-6
size: few
D: TRBD1
length: 15
J: TRBJ2-1

DNA: TGCAGTGCTAGTGCCATCACAGGGGAGTGGAATGAGCAGTTCTTC
CDR3: CSASAITGEWNEQFF
V: TRBV20-1
size: .
D: TRBD1
length: 15
J: TRBJ2-1

DNA: TGTGCCAGCACCGGGGGGACCGATTTCTACGAGCAGTACTTC
CDR3: CASTGGTDFYEQYF
V: TRBV27
size: .
D: TRBD2
length: 14
J: TRBJ2-7

DNA: TGTGCCATCACCGGGGAAGATTACAATGAGCAGTTCTTC
CDR3: CAITGEDYNEQFF
V: TRBV10-3
size: .
D: .
length: 13
J: TRBJ2-1

DNA: TGTGCCAGCAGATCAGCGGGCAGGAGCTACAATGAGCAGTTCTTC
CDR3: CASRSAGRSYNEQFF
V: TRBV12-3/TRBV12-4
size: .
D: .
length: 15
J: TRBJ2-1

DNA: TGCGCCAGCAGAGGGGGTTCGAATGAAGCTTTCTTT
CDR3: CASRGGSNEAFF
V: TRBV4-1
size: few
D: .
length: 12
J: TRBJ1-1

DNA: TGTGCCAGCAGCCGCCACGCGGAGGGACGACAAGAGACCCAGTACTTC
CDR3: CASSRHAEGRQETQYF
V: TRBV4-2
size: .
D: .
length: 16
J: TRBJ2-5

DNA: TGTGCCAGCAGCTCCCTATCGGGGTACCATCAGCCCCAGCATTTT
CDR3: CASSSLSGYHQPQHF
V: TRBV7-6
size: .
D: .
length: 15
J: TRBJ1-5

DNA: TGTGCCAGCAGTTCCCCGATTCGGGGCAACACAGATACGCAGTATTTT
CDR3: CASSSPIRGNTDTQYF
V: TRBV6-5
size: few
D: .
length: 16
J: TRBJ2-3

DNA: TGTGCCAGCAGTTTAGGGTCGACCTACGAGCAGTACTTC
CDR3: CASSLGSTYEQYF
V: TRBV27
size: .
D: .
length: 13
J: TRBJ2-7

DNA: TGTGCCAGCAGCTCCTTCCGGGACAGGGACCAAGAGACCCAGTACTTC
CDR3: CASSSFRDRDQETQYF
V: TRBV7-9
size: .
D: TRBD1
length: 16
J: TRBJ2-5

DNA: TGTGCCAGCAGCCTAGGCACTAGCAATGAGCAGTTCTTC
CDR3: CASSLGTSNEQFF
V: TRBV7-2
size: many
D: .
length: 13
J: TRBJ2-1

DNA: TGTGCCACCAGTGATTTGGGCAGGGGAGAAATCGGCACAGATACGCAGTATTTT
CDR3: CATSDLGRGEIGTDTQYF
V: TRBV24-1
size: .
D: .
length: 18
J: TRBJ2-3

DNA: TGTGCCAGCAGTTACTCGAGCAGGGGCCATATTCCTAACTATGGCTACACCTTC
CDR3: CASSYSSRGHIPNYGYTF
V: TRBV6-5
size: few
D: .
length: 18
J: TRBJ1-2

DNA: TGTGCCAGCAGTTACACCCTTCAGACAGTTCCAGATACGCAGTATTTT
CDR3: CASSYTLQTVPDTQYF
V: TRBV6-5
size: few
D: .
length: 16
J: TRBJ2-3

DNA: TGTGCCTGGCATGGGACTTGGCCAACCCGTGGGGAGCAGTTCTTC
CDR3: CAWHGTWPTRGEQFF
V: TRBV30
size: .
D: .
length: 15
J: TRBJ2-1

DNA: TGTGCCAGCAGCATCCACCCCCGGGACAGAACCACAGATACGCAGTATTTT
CDR3: CASSIHPRDRTTDTQYF
V: TRBV5-8
size: few
D: TRBD1
length: 17
J: TRBJ2-3

DNA: TGCGCCAGCAGCCAAGGGACACTACCAGCCTACGAGCAGTACTTC
CDR3: CASSQGTLPAYEQYF
V: TRBV4-1
size: .
D: .
length: 15
J: TRBJ2-7

DNA: TGTGCCAGCACCCCAAGCGGGGGGGGTAGTCATGAGCAGTTCTTC
CDR3: CASTPSGGGSHEQFF
V: TRBV7-6
size: .
D: TRBD2
length: 15
J: TRBJ2-1

DNA: TGTGCCAGCAGGGGGGGACAGGGGGGTTATGAGCAGTTCTTC
CDR3: CASRGGQGGYEQFF
V: TRBV27
size: .
D: TRBD1
length: 14
J: TRBJ2-1

DNA: TGTGCCAGCAGTTACTCAAGTTACGGGAACACTGAAGCTTTCTTT
CDR3: CASSYSSYGNTEAFF
V: TRBV6-2/TRBV6-3
size: few
D: .
length: 15
J: TRBJ1-1